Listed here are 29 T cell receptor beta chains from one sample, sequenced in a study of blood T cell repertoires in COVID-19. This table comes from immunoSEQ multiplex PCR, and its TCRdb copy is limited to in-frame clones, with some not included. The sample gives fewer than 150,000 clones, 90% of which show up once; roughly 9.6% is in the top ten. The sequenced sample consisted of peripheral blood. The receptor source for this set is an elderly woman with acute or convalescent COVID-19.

The CDR3 nucleotides read TGTGCCAGCAGCTTATCCAGGGGGACAGATACGCAGTATTTT. As protein: CASSLSRGTDTQYF. The chain is built from TRBV7-2 and TRBJ2-3; 7 bases align to TRBD1. The CDR3 runs to 14 residues. Germline CDR1 SGHTA, CDR2 FQGNSA. With V trimmed by 2 bases and J by 3 bases, 2 bases remained unmatched.

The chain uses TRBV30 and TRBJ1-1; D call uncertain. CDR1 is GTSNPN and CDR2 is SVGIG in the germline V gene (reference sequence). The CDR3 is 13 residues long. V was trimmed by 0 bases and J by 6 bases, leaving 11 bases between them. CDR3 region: CAWSVRSGSEAFF. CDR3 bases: TGTGCCTGGAGTGTACGGTCAGGTTCTGAAGCTTTCTTT. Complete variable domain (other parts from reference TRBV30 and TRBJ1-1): SQTIHQWPATLVQPVGSPLSLECTVEGTSNPNLYWYRQAAGRGLQLLFYSVGIGQISSEVPQNLSASRPQDRQFILSSKKLLLSDSGFYLCAWSVRSGSEAFFGQGTRLTVV.

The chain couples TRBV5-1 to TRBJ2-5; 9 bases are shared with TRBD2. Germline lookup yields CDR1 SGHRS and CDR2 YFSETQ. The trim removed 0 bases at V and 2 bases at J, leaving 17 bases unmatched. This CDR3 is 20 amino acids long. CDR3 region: CASSLVRAGGIQNYQETQYF. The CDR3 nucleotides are TGCGCCAGCAGCTTGGTTCGGGCGGGGGGGATCCAAAATTATCAAGAGACCCAGTACTTC.

The CDR3 DNA sequence: TGTGCCAGCAGTATTCGGGATCGCTCCTACGAGCAGTACTTC. It encodes CASSIRDRSYEQYF. The chain joins TRBV6-6 to TRBJ2-7; a weak D match, TRBD2 (5 bases). With 5 bases removed from V and 0 bases from J, the gap between germline ends came to 11 bases. This CDR3 has 14 residues. The germline V gene encodes CDR1 MNHNY and CDR2 SVGAGI (reference sequence).

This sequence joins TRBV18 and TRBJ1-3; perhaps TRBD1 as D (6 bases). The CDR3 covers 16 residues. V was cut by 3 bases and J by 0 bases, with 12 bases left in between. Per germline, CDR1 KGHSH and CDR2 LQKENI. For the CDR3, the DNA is TGTGCCAGCTCACCCGCCGACAGGTTCTCTGGAAACACCATATATTTT. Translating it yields CASSPADRFSGNTIYF.

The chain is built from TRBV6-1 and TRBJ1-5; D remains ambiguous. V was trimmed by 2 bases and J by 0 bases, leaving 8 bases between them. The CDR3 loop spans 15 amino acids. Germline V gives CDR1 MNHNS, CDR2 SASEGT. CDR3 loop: CASSEFGVSNQPQHF. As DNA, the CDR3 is TGTGCCAGCAGTGAATTCGGGGTTAGCAATCAGCCCCAGCATTTT.

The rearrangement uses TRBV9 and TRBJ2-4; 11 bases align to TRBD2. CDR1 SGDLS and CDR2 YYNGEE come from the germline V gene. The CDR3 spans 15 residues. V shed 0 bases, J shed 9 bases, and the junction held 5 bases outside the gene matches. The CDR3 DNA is TGTGCCAGCAGCGTAGGTTCTAGCGGGGGGCTCATTCAGTACTTC. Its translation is CASSVGSSGGLIQYF.

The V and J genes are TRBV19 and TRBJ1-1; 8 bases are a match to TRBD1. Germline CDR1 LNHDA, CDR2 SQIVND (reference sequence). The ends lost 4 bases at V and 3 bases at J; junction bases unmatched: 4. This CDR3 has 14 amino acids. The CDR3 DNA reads TGTGCCAGTAGTACAGGGGGCGTGTACACTGAAGCTTTCTTT. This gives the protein CASSTGGVYTEAFF.

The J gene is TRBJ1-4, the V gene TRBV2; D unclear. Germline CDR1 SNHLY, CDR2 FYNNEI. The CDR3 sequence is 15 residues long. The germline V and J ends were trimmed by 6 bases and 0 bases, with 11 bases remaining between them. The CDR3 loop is CASRRGPSTNEKLFF. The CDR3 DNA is TGTGCCAGCAGGCGGGGTCCGTCAACTAATGAAAAACTGTTTTTT.

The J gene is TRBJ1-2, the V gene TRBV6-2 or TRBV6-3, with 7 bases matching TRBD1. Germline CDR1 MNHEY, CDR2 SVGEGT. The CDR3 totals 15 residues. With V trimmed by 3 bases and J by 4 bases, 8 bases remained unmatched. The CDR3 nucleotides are TGTGCCAGCAGTTATCGAGGGACAGAGACCTATGGCTACACCTTC. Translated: CASSYRGTETYGYTF.

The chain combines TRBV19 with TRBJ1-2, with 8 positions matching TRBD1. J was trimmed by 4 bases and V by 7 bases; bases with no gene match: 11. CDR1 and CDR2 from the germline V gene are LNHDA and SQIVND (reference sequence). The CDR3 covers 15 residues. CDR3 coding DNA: TGTGCCAGTATCCCGCGGACAGGGCCTTTCTATGGCTACACCTTC. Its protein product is CASIPRTGPFYGYTF.

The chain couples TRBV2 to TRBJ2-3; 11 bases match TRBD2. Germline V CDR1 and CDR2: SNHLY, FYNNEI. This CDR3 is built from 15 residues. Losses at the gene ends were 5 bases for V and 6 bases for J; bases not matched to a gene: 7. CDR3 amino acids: CASSLAGGVRDTQYF. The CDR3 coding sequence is TGTGCCAGCAGTCTAGCGGGGGGAGTTCGGGATACGCAGTATTTT.

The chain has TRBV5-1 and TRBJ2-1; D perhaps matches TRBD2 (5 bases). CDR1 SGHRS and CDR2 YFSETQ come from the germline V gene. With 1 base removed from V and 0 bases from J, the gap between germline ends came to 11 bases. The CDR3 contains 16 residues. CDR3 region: CASSLIARSSYNEQFF. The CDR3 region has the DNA TGCGCCAGCAGCTTGATAGCGCGGAGCTCCTACAATGAGCAGTTCTTC.

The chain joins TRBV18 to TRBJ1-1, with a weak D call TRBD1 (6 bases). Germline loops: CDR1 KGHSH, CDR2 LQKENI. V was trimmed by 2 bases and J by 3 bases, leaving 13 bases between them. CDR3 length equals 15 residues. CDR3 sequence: CASSPSTGRDTEAFF. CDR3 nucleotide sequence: TGTGCCAGCTCACCATCTACAGGGCGCGACACTGAAGCTTTCTTT.

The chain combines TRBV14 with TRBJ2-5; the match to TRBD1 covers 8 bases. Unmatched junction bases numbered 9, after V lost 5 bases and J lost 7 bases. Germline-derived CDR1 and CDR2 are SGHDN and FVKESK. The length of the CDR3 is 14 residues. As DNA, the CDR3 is TGTGCCAGCAGCGGGATGGGACAGGAGTGGACCCAGTACTTC. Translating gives CASSGMGQEWTQYF.

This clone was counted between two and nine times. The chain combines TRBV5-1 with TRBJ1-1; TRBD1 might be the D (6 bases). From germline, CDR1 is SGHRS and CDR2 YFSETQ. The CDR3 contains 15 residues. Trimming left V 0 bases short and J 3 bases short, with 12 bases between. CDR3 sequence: CASSLATGRDTEAFF. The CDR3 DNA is TGCGCCAGCAGCTTGGCCACAGGGCGGGACACTGAAGCTTTCTTT.

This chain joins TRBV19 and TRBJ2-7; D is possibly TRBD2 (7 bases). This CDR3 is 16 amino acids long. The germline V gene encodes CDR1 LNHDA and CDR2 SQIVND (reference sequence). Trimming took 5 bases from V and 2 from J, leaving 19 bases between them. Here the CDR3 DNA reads TGTGCCAGTAGTGGGAGTGGGAGGGGGGCCACCTACGAGCAGTACTTC. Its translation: CASSGSGRGATYEQYF. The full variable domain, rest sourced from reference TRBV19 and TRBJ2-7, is DGGITQSPKYLFRKEGQNVTLSCEQNLNHDAMYWYRQDPGQGLRLIYYSQIVNDFQKGDIAEGYSVSREKKESFPLTVTSAQKNPTAFYLCASSGSGRGATYEQYFGPGTRLTVT.

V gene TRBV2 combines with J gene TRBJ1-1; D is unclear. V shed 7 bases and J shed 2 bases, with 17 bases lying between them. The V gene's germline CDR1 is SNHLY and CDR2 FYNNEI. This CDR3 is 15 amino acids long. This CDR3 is CASTLEVATNTEAFF. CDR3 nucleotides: TGTGCCAGCACCCTCGAGGTCGCCACTAACACTGAAGCTTTCTTT.

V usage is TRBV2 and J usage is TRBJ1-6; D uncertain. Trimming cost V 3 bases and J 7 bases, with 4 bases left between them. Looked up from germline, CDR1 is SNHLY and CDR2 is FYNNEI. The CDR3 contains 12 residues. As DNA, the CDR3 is TGTGCCAGCAGTGAGAGAAATTCACCCCTCCACTTT. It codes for CASSERNSPLHF.

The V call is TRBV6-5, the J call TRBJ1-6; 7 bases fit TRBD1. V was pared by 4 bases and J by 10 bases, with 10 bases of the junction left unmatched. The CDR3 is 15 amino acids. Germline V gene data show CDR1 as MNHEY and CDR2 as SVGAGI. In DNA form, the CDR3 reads TGTGCCAGCAGTTTCCGGACAGGTGGAAGATCACCCCTCCACTTT. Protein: CASSFRTGGRSPLHF.

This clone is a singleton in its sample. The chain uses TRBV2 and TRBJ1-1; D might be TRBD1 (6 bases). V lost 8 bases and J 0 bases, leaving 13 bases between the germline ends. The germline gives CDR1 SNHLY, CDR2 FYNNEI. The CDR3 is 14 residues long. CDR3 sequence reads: CASGSQGMNTEAFF. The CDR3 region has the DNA TGTGCCAGCGGTTCGCAGGGGATGAACACTGAAGCTTTCTTT.

DNA of the CDR3: TGTGCCAGCAGCCAAGGCCGACAGGGGGGCCAGCCCCAGCATTTT. Its translation: CASSQGRQGGQPQHF. This sequence joins TRBV4-2 and TRBJ1-5, with 9 bases matching TRBD1. V was pared by 1 base and J by 7 bases, with 5 bases of the junction left unmatched. Germline CDR1 LGHNA, CDR2 YNFKEQ. The CDR3 runs to 15 residues.

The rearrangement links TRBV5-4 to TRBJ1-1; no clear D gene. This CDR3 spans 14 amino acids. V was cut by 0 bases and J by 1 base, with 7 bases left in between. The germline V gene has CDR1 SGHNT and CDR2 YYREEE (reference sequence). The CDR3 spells CASSLGRGNTEAFF. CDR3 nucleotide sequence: TGTGCCAGCAGCTTGGGGCGCGGGAACACTGAAGCTTTCTTT.

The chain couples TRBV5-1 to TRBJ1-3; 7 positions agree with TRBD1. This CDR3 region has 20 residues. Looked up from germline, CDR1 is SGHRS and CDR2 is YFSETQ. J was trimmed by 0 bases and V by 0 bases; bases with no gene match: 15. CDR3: CASSLAGTATSSSSGNTIYF. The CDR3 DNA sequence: TGCGCCAGCAGCTTGGCCGGGACAGCCACATCTTCTTCCTCTGGAAACACCATATATTTT.

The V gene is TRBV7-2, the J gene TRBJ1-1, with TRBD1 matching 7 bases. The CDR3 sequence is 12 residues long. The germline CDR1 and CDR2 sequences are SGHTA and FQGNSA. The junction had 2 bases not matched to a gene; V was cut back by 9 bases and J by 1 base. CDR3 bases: TGTGCCAGAGGGGGCAGGAACACTGAAGCTTTCTTT. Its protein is CARGGRNTEAFF.

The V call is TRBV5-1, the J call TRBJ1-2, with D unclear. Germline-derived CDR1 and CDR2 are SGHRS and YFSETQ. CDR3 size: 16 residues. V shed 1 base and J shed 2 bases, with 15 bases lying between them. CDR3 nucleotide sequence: TGCGCCAGCAGCTTGCCCCCCGAGGGCGGGAACTATGGCTACACCTTC. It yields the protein CASSLPPEGGNYGYTF. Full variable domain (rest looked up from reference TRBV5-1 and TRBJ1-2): KAGVTQTPRYLIKTRGQQVTLSCSPISGHRSVSWYQQTPGQGLQFLFEYFSETQRNKGNFPGRFSGRQFSNSRSEMNVSTLELGDSALYLCASSLPPEGGNYGYTFGSGTRLTVV.

The DNA for the CDR3 is TGTGCCAGCAGCCATCAGGGGGCAGGCGATTCACCCCTCCACTTT. It codes for CASSHQGAGDSPLHF. The V gene is TRBV3-1 (or the pseudogene TRBV3-2), the J gene TRBJ1-6, with TRBD1 matching 8 bases. Germline-derived CDR1 and CDR2 are LGHDT and YNNKEL (reference sequence). This CDR3 comprises 15 residues. Unmatched junction bases numbered 6, after V lost 3 bases and J lost 8 bases.

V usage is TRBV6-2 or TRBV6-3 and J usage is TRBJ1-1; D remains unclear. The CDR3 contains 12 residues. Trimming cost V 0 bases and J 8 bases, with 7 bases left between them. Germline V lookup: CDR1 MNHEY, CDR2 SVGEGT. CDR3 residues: CASSYSGSEAFF. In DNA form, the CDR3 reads TGTGCCAGCAGTTACTCCGGGTCAGAAGCTTTCTTT.

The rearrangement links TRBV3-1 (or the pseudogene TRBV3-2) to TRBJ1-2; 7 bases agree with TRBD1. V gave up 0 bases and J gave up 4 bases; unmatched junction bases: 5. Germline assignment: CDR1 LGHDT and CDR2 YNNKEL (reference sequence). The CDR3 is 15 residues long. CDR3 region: CASSQDRGLLYGYTF. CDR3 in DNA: TGTGCCAGCAGCCAAGATAGGGGGCTCCTCTATGGCTACACCTTC.